This T cell receptor (beta chain) was identified in a study of graft-versus-host responses after intestinal transplantation. Across the study: Anti-thymocyte globulin was used for induction in all recipients, who then took tacrolimus and steroids for roughly 3 years.

Profiling relied on immunoSEQ multiplex PCR, and the TCRdb table lists in-frame clones only, not all of them. The sample carries approximately 94,000 clones, roughly 87% recorded once. On this clone itself: The antigen is undetermined.

This CDR3 is 16 amino acids long. CDR1 and CDR2 (germline): SGHTA, FQGNSA. Trimming pared 5 bases from V and 0 bases from J, leaving 13 bases between. General study points: Individuals who had graft-donor T cell macrochimerism had allografts that showed high graft-versus-host to host-versus-graft clonal ratios. Ileal or blood samples showed some GvH clones first, and such clones were also found in recipient marrow. After transplant, early declines in HvG clones were associated with peak levels of circulating GvH clones.

The specimen comprised unstimulated CD4+ T cells sorted from spleen or lymph node cells, sampled before transplant. This sequence joins TRBV7-2 and TRBJ1-4; D might be TRBD1 (6 bases). The TCR was taken from a human donor who was the organ donor for an intestinal transplant. The CDR3, as DNA: TGTGCCAGCAGCGAGGACAGCCTATCAACTAATGAAAAACTGTTTTTT. The encoded protein is CASSEDSLSTNEKLFF.